This is a list of T cell receptor beta chains from one sample in a study of T cell responses to AZD1222 COVID-19 vaccine. The repertoire was sequenced with immunoSEQ multiplex PCR; TCRdb's copy has only in-frame clones and lacks some. The repertoire holds about 85,000 clones, with 80% to 90% as singletons. The specimen was peripheral blood, collected on day 0 of AZD1222 vaccination. The receptors derive from an adult in good health. CDR3s include the opening cysteine and the closing phenylalanine or tryptophan. The order of the fields is clone size, J gene, V gene, D gene, CDR3 protein, CDR3 DNA. D genes are given only for firm matches. A row's size may be missing; if present it is once, few, many or a size class.

clone_size: NA
j_call: TRBJ1-3
v_call: TRBV30
d_call: NA
cdr3_aa: CAWSVDRISGNTIYF
cdr3_nt: TGTGCCTGGAGTGTAGACAGGATCTCTGGAAACACCATATATTTT

clone_size: NA
j_call: TRBJ1-1
v_call: TRBV27
d_call: TRBD1
cdr3_aa: CASSSYDYRQGGKGNEAFF
cdr3_nt: TGTGCCAGCAGTTCCTACGACTATAGACAGGGCGGAAAAGGGAATGAAGCTTTCTTT

clone_size: NA
j_call: TRBJ2-7
v_call: TRBV2
d_call: NA
cdr3_aa: CASSDILFYYEQYF
cdr3_nt: TGTGCCAGCAGTGACATCCTATTCTATTACGAGCAGTACTTC

clone_size: NA
j_call: TRBJ1-2
v_call: TRBV5-8
d_call: NA
cdr3_aa: CASSLVGEYGYTF
cdr3_nt: TGTGCCAGCAGCTTGGTGGGTGAATATGGCTACACCTTC

clone_size: NA
j_call: TRBJ1-1
v_call: TRBV10-1
d_call: NA
cdr3_aa: CASSGMNTEAFF
cdr3_nt: TGCGCCAGCAGTGGGATGAACACTGAAGCTTTCTTT

clone_size: NA
j_call: TRBJ2-7
v_call: TRBV19
d_call: NA
cdr3_aa: CASSRTALTSSYEQYF
cdr3_nt: TGTGCCAGCTCCCGGACAGCGCTGACCAGCTCCTACGAGCAGTACTTC

clone_size: NA
j_call: TRBJ1-5
v_call: TRBV6-2/TRBV6-3
d_call: NA
cdr3_aa: CASSYAGRGKNQPQHF
cdr3_nt: TGTGCCAGCAGTTACGCCGGCAGGGGCAAAAATCAGCCCCAGCATTTT

clone_size: NA
j_call: TRBJ1-6
v_call: TRBV7-9
d_call: TRBD1
cdr3_aa: CASSTGQGYSPLHF
cdr3_nt: TGTGCCAGCAGCACCGGACAGGGTTATTCACCCCTCCACTTT

clone_size: NA
j_call: TRBJ2-4
v_call: TRBV10-3
d_call: NA
cdr3_aa: CAISESAQGPIQYF
cdr3_nt: TGTGCCATCAGTGAGTCGGCACAGGGCCCCATTCAGTACTTC

clone_size: once
j_call: TRBJ2-1
v_call: TRBV7-6
d_call: TRBD2
cdr3_aa: CASSLVGLAGDNEQFF
cdr3_nt: TGTGCCAGCAGCTTAGTGGGGCTAGCGGGAGATAATGAGCAGTTCTTC

clone_size: NA
j_call: TRBJ2-3
v_call: TRBV18
d_call: NA
cdr3_aa: CASSSITDTQYF
cdr3_nt: TGTGCCAGCTCATCGATCACAGATACGCAGTATTTT

clone_size: NA
j_call: TRBJ2-7
v_call: TRBV6-5
d_call: TRBD1
cdr3_aa: CASKQGTGLYEQYF
cdr3_nt: TGTGCCAGCAAGCAGGGGACAGGGCTCTACGAGCAGTACTTC

clone_size: few
j_call: TRBJ2-7
v_call: TRBV25-1
d_call: NA
cdr3_aa: CATHGESSYEQYF
cdr3_nt: TGTGCCACCCACGGGGAGAGCTCCTACGAGCAGTACTTC

clone_size: NA
j_call: TRBJ2-7
v_call: TRBV7-3
d_call: TRBD2
cdr3_aa: CASSLGAGGPYEQYF
cdr3_nt: TGTGCCAGCAGCTTAGGTGCGGGAGGGCCCTACGAGCAGTACTTC

clone_size: once
j_call: TRBJ2-7
v_call: TRBV7-2
d_call: NA
cdr3_aa: CASSPEPLHYEQYF
cdr3_nt: TGTGCCAGCAGTCCTGAACCACTTCACTACGAGCAGTACTTC

clone_size: NA
j_call: TRBJ1-2
v_call: TRBV3-1/TRBV3-2
d_call: NA
cdr3_aa: CASSQASGLPGGYTF
cdr3_nt: TGTGCCAGCAGCCAAGCTTCAGGCCTCCCGGGTGGCTACACCTTC

clone_size: NA
j_call: TRBJ1-5
v_call: TRBV19
d_call: NA
cdr3_aa: CASSPPMGPQHF
cdr3_nt: TGTGCCAGTAGTCCCCCGATGGGGCCCCAGCATTTT

clone_size: NA
j_call: TRBJ2-7
v_call: TRBV6-5
d_call: NA
cdr3_aa: CASSPLLSYEQYF
cdr3_nt: TGTGCCAGCAGTCCCCTACTTTCCTACGAGCAGTACTTC

clone_size: NA
j_call: TRBJ2-7
v_call: TRBV6-5
d_call: TRBD1
cdr3_aa: CASSPSPGQGYEQYF
cdr3_nt: TGTGCCAGCAGTCCCTCCCCGGGACAGGGGTACGAGCAGTACTTC

clone_size: NA
j_call: TRBJ2-5
v_call: TRBV7-2
d_call: TRBD1
cdr3_aa: CASSFQGAPGETQYF
cdr3_nt: TGTGCCAGCAGCTTCCAGGGGGCTCCTGGCGAGACCCAGTACTTC

clone_size: once
j_call: TRBJ1-5
v_call: TRBV6-2/TRBV6-3
d_call: NA
cdr3_aa: CASSFSSNQPQHF
cdr3_nt: TGTGCCAGCAGTTTTTCGAGCAATCAGCCCCAGCATTTT

clone_size: NA
j_call: TRBJ1-2
v_call: TRBV7-2
d_call: NA
cdr3_aa: CASSNTANYGYTF
cdr3_nt: TGTGCCAGCAGTAATACAGCCAACTATGGCTACACCTTC

clone_size: NA
j_call: TRBJ1-1
v_call: TRBV5-1
d_call: TRBD1
cdr3_aa: CASSFLTGGQAEAFF
cdr3_nt: TGCGCCAGCAGCTTCTTGACAGGGGGGCAGGCTGAAGCTTTCTTT

clone_size: NA
j_call: TRBJ2-1
v_call: TRBV29-1
d_call: TRBD2
cdr3_aa: CSVRASGRNEQFF
cdr3_nt: TGCAGCGTAAGGGCTAGCGGGAGGAATGAGCAGTTCTTC

clone_size: NA
j_call: TRBJ1-2
v_call: TRBV9
d_call: NA
cdr3_aa: CASSTRSWGDSNYGYTF
cdr3_nt: TGTGCCAGCAGCACGCGGAGTTGGGGTGATTCTAACTATGGCTACACCTTC

clone_size: NA
j_call: TRBJ1-5
v_call: TRBV20-1
d_call: NA
cdr3_aa: CSASERGSAQPQHF
cdr3_nt: TGCAGTGCTAGTGAACGGGGGTCAGCTCAGCCCCAGCATTTT

clone_size: NA
j_call: TRBJ1-2
v_call: TRBV4-1
d_call: NA
cdr3_aa: CASSQTGLYGYTF
cdr3_nt: TGCGCCAGCAGCCAAACAGGGCTCTATGGCTACACCTTC

clone_size: NA
j_call: TRBJ2-7
v_call: TRBV6-2/TRBV6-3
d_call: NA
cdr3_aa: CASSYAGNYEQYF
cdr3_nt: TGTGCCAGCAGTTACGCTGGGAACTACGAGCAGTACTTC